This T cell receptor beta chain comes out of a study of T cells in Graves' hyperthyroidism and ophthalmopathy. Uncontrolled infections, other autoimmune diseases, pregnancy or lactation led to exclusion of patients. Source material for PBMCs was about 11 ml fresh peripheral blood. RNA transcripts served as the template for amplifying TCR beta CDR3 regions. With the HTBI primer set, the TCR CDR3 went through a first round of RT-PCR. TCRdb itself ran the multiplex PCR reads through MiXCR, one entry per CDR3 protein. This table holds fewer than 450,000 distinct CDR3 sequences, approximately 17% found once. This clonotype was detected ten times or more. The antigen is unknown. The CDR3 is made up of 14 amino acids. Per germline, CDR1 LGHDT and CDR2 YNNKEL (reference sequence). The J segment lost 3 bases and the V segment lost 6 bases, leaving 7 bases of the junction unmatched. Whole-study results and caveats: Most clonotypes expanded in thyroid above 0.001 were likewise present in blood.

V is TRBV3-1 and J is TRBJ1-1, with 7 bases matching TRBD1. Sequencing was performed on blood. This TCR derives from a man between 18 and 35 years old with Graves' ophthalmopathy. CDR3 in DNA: TGTGCCAGCAGTCGTATTCAGGGGGACACTGAAGCTTTCTTT. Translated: CASSRIQGDTEAFF.